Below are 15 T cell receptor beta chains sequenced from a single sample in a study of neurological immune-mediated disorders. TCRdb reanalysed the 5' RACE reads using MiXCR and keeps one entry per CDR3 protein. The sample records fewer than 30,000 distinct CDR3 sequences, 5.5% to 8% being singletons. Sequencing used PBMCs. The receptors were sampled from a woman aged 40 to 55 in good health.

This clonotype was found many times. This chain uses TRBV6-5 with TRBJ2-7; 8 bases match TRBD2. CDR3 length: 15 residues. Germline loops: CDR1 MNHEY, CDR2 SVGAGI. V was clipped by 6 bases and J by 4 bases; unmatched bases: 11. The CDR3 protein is CASSDPGTSVYEQYF. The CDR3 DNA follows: TGTGCCAGCAGCGACCCCGGGACTAGTGTTTACGAGCAGTACTTC.

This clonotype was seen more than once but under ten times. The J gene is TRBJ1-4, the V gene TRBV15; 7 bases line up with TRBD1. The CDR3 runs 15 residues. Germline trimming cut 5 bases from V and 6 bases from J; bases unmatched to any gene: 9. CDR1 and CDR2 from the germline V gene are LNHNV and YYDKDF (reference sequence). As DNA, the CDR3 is TGTGCCACCAGCGCGACCGGGACAGCGGATGAAAAACTGTTTTTT. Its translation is CATSATGTADEKLFF.

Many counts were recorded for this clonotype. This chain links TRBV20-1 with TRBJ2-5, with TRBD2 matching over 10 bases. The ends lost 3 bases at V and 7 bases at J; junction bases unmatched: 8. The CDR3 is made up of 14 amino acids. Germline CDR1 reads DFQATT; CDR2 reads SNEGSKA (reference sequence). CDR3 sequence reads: CSASASGGTGTQYF. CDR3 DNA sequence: TGCAGTGCTAGTGCTAGCGGGGGCACAGGGACCCAGTACTTC.

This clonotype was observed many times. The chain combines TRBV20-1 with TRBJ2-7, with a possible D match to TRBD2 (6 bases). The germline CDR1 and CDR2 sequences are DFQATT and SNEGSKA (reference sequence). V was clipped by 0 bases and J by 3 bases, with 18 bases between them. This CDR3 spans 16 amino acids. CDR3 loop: CSARDSRREEFYEQYF. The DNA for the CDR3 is TGCAGTGCTAGAGACTCCCGGAGGGAGGAGTTCTACGAGCAGTACTTC.

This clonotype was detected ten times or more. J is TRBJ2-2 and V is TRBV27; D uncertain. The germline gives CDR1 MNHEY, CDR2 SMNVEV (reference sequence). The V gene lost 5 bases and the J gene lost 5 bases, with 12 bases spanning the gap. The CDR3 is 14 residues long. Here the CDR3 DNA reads TGTGCCAGCAGTCCCCTGGTCTGGACCGGGGAGCTGTTTTTT. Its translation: CASSPLVWTGELFF.

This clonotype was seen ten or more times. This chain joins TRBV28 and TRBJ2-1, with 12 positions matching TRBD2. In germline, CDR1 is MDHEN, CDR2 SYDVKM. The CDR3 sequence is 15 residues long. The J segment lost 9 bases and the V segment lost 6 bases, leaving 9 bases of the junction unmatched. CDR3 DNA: TGTGCCAGCAGCCGATGGACTAGCGGGGAGGGTGAGCAGTTCTTC. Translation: CASSRWTSGEGEQFF. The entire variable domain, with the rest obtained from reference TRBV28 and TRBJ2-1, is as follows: DVKVTQSSRYLVKRTGEKVFLECVQDMDHENMFWYRQDPGLGLRLIYFSYDVKMKEKGDIPEGYSVSREKKERFSLILESASTNQTSMYLCASSRWTSGEGEQFFGPGTRLTVL.

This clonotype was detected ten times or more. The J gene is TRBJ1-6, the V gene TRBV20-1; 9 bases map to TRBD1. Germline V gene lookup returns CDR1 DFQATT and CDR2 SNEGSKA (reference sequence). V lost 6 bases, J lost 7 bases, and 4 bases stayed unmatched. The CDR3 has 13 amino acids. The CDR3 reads CSAQDRGNSPLHF. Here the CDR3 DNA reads TGCAGTGCGCAAGACAGGGGGAATTCACCCCTCCACTTT.

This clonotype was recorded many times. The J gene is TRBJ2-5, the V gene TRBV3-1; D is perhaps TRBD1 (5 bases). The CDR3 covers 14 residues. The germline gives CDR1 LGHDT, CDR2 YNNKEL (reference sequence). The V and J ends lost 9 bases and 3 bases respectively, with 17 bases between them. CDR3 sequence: CARRQGAQEETQYF. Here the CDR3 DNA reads TGTGCCAGGAGACAAGGGGCCCAGGAAGAGACCCAGTACTTC.

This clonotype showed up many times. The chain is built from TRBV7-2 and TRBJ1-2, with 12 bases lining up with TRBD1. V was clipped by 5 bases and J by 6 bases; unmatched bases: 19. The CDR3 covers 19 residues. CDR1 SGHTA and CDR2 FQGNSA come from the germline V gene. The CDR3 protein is CASSKRPGTGGEKDDGYTF. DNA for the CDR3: TGTGCCAGCAGCAAAAGGCCCGGGACAGGGGGCGAAAAGGATGATGGCTACACCTTC.

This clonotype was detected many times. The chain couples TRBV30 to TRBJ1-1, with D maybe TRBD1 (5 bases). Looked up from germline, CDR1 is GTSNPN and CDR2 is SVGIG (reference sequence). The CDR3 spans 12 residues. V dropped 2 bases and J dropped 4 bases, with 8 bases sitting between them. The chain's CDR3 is CAWSSGFTEAFF. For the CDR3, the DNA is TGTGCCTGGAGTTCAGGGTTCACTGAAGCTTTCTTT.

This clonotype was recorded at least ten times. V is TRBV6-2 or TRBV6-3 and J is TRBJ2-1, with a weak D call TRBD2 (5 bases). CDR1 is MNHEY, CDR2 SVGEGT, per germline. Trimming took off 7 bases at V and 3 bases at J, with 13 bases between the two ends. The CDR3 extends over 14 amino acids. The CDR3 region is CASTEGRDYNEQFF. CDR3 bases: TGTGCCAGCACCGAAGGGAGAGACTACAATGAGCAGTTCTTC.

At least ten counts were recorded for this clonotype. This CDR3 reads CASSEPRGEQYF. CDR3 DNA: TGTGCCAGCAGTGAACCAAGGGGCGAGCAGTACTTC. V is TRBV6-1 and J is TRBJ2-7; tentatively, D is TRBD1 (5 bases). The length of the CDR3 is 12 residues. Germline V gene sequence: CDR1 MNHNS, CDR2 SASEGT. V was clipped by 2 bases and J by 6 bases, with 8 bases between them.

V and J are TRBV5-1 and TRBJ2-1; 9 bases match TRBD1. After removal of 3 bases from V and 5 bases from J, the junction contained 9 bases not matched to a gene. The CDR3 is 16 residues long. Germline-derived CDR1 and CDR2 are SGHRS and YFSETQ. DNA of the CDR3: TGCGCCAGCAGCTCCCAAGACAGGGGGATAAACAATGAGCAGTTCTTC. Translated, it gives CASSSQDRGINNEQFF.

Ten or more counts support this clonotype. CDR3 loop: CSAGGLGDEQYF. CDR3 nucleotides: TGCAGTGCTGGCGGGCTGGGGGACGAGCAGTACTTC. This sequence joins TRBV20-1 and TRBJ2-7; the D gene could be TRBD1 or TRBD2 (5 bases each). V was pared by 5 bases and J by 5 bases, with 13 bases between. The germline CDR1 and CDR2 sequences are DFQATT and SNEGSKA (reference sequence). The CDR3 spans 12 residues.

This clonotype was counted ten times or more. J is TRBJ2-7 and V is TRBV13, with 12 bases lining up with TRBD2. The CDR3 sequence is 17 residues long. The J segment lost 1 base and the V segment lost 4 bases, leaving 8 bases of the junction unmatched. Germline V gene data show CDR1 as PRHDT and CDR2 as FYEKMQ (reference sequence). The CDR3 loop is CASSSYGLAGRSYEQYF. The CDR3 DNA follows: TGTGCCAGCAGCTCTTACGGACTAGCGGGACGATCCTACGAGCAGTACTTC.